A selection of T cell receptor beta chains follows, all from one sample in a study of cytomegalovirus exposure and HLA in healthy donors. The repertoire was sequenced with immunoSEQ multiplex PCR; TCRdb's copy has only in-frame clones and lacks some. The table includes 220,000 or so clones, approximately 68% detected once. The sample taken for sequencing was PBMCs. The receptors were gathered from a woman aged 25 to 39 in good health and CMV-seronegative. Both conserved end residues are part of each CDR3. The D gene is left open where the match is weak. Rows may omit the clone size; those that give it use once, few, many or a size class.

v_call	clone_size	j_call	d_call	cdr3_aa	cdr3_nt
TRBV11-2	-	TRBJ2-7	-	CASSLVPGLSYEQYF	TGTGCCAGCAGCTTAGTTCCAGGACTATCCTACGAGCAGTACTTC
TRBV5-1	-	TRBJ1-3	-	CASSSGHGQSLSGNTIYF	TGCGCCAGCAGCTCTGGACATGGACAAAGCCTCTCTGGAAACACCATATATTTT
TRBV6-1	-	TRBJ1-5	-	CASWVERDSNQPQHF	TGTGCCAGCTGGGTCGAGAGGGATAGCAATCAGCCCCAGCATTTT
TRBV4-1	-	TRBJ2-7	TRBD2	CASSQVSPSGVYEQYF	TGCGCCAGCAGCCAAGTTTCCCCTAGCGGGGTATACGAGCAGTACTTC
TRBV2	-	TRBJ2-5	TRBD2	CASSASGDRLETQYF	TGTGCCAGCAGTGCTAGCGGGGACCGCTTAGAGACCCAGTACTTC
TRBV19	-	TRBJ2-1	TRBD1	CASSELGTGFYNEQFF	TGTGCCAGTAGCGAACTGGGGACAGGGTTCTACAATGAGCAGTTCTTC
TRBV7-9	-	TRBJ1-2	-	CASSLFSNYGYTF	TGTGCCAGCAGCTTATTCTCTAACTATGGCTACACCTTC
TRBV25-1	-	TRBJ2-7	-	CASSLSGGSGFYEQYF	TGTGCCAGCAGTCTGTCTGGGGGGAGCGGGTTCTACGAGCAGTACTTC
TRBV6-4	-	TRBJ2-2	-	CASSYSLATNTGELFF	TGTGCCAGCAGTTACTCGCTAGCGACTAACACCGGGGAGCTGTTTTTT
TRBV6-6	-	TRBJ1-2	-	CASSYRAPGYGYTF	TGTGCCAGCAGTTACCGAGCACCGGGGTACGGCTACACCTTC
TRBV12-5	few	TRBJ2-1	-	CASGLLGAEQFF	TGTGCTAGTGGCCTATTGGGGGCGGAGCAGTTCTTC
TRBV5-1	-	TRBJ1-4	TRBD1	CASSLAKGADEKLFF	TGCGCCAGCAGCTTGGCAAAGGGGGCCGATGAAAAACTGTTTTTT
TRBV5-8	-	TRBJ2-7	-	CASSFSGSNYEQYF	TGTGCCAGCAGCTTTTCGGGATCCAACTACGAGCAGTACTTC
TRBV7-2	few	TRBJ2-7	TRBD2	CASSLDTGGAYEQYF	TGTGCCAGCAGCTTAGATACGGGAGGGGCCTACGAGCAGTACTTC
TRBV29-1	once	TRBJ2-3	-	CSASFRRSGGAQDTQYF	TGCAGTGCATCGTTCCGTCGATCCGGCGGTGCTCAAGATACGCAGTATTTT
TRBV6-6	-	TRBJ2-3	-	CASWRGREDTQYF	TGTGCCAGCTGGAGGGGTAGGGAAGATACGCAGTATTTT
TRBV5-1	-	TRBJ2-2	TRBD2	CASSISGSPGELFF	TGCGCCAGCAGCATTAGCGGGAGTCCCGGGGAGCTGTTTTTT
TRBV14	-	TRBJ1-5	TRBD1	CASSQAGQGRNQPQHF	TGTGCCAGCAGCCAGGCCGGACAGGGGAGAAATCAGCCCCAGCATTTT
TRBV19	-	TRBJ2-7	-	CASSLKTPGEQYF	TGTGCCAGTAGTCTTAAGACTCCGGGGGAGCAGTACTTC
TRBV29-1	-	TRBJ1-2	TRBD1	CSVEPRDSWSSYGYTF	TGCAGCGTTGAACCGCGGGACAGTTGGTCTAGCTATGGCTACACCTTC
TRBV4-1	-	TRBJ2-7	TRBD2	CASSQDGVAGVYEQYF	TGCGCCAGCAGCCAAGACGGGGTGGCGGGAGTTTACGAGCAGTACTTC